The TCR beta chain described here comes from a study of T cell responses to AZD1222 COVID-19 vaccine. Study-level points and caveats: There were vaccine-associated CD4 TCRs across spike, dominant at 160-218 and 743-854. In all cases, repertoires were sampled only after the peak T cell response.

The length of the CDR3 is 15 residues. Between the trimmed V and J ends, which lost 0 bases and 4 bases, there was a span of 15 bases. Germline V lookup: CDR1 GTSNPN, CDR2 SVGIG (reference sequence). The sample holds one count of this clone. The antigen is unknown. Sequenced by immunoSEQ multiplex PCR; TCRdb stores in-frame clones only, minus some. The sample has 110,000 or so clones, 70% to 90% seen once. The rearrangement joins TRBV30 to TRBJ1-2; D may be TRBD1 (6 bases). The starting material was peripheral blood, obtained 28 days after the second AZD1222 dose. The receptor comes from an adult who received the AZD1222 COVID-19 vaccine. DNA for the CDR3: TGTGCCTGGAGTGTCTTAAGCACAGGGACCTATGGCTACACCTTC. Its protein is CAWSVLSTGTYGYTF. Using reference TRBV30 and TRBJ1-2 for the parts outside the CDR3, the full variable domain is SQTIHQWPATLVQPVGSPLSLECTVEGTSNPNLYWYRQAAGRGLQLLFYSVGIGQISSEVPQNLSASRPQDRQFILSSKKLLLSDSGFYLCAWSVLSTGTYGYTFGSGTRLTVV.